A few counts support the clone carrying this TCR beta chain. The data derive from a study of blood T cells in healthy people across ages. The wider study: About one barcoded beta molecule per two T cells came from capture by template switching.

Between the trimmed V and J ends, which lost 0 bases and 5 bases, there was a span of 13 bases. This CDR3 comprises 16 residues. Germline CDR1 and CDR2: LGHNA and YSLEER. PCR was performed a second time for about 6 to 11 cycles using a sample-barcoded 5' primer and a J-beta primer mix. TCRdb reprocessed the 5' RACE reads with MiXCR, giving one entry per CDR3 protein. The sample shows roughly 1.9 million distinct CDR3 sequences, about two fifths of them seen only once. The sequencing input was blood. The rearrangement uses TRBV4-3 and TRBJ2-2; maybe TRBD1 (6 bases). The sequence was obtained from a human donor in good health. The CDR3 here is CASSQDRAGVTGELFF. The DNA for the CDR3 is TGCGCCAGCAGCCAAGATCGGGCAGGGGTGACCGGGGAGCTGTTTTTT.